One sample yielded the 2 T cell receptor beta chains listed below, sequenced in a study of T-cell reconstitution after alpha-beta-depleted transplantation in children. Unique molecular identifiers were incorporated during preparation of the TCRbeta library. TCRdb itself ran the PCR reads through MiXCR, one entry per CDR3 protein. The sample gives 9,000 or so distinct CDR3 sequences, over 11% of which show up once; approximately 55% is in the top ten. Here the sequenced sample was PBMCs, mostly from graft donor cells, taken 60 days after TCRalphabeta/CD19-depleted stem cell transplant. The source of these receptors is a male patient aged 5 to 17 who had a stem cell transplant for acute lymphoblastic leukemia, so the T cells may come from the graft donor.

In its sample, this clonotype was seen many times. CDR3 nucleotides: TGTGCCAGCAATCCCATAGGGGGGATCACAGATACGCAGTATTTT. This sequence encodes CASNPIGGITDTQYF. The chain links TRBV7-9 to TRBJ2-3; D may correspond to TRBD1 or TRBD2 (6 bases each). Per the germline V gene, CDR1 is SEHNR and CDR2 is FQNEAQ (reference sequence). This CDR3 has 15 amino acids. Trimming removed 7 bases at V and 2 bases at J, with 16 bases between. Full variable domain (missing parts from reference TRBV7-9 and TRBJ2-3): DTGVSQNPRHKITKRGQNVTFRCDPISEHNRLYWYRQTLGQGPEFLTYFQNEAQLEKSRLLSDRFSAERPKGSFSTLEIQRTEQGDSAMYLCASNPIGGITDTQYFGPGTRLTVL.

By sample share, this clonotype is medium-sized. The chain links TRBV18 to TRBJ2-5, with D perhaps assigned TRBD1 or TRBD2 (5 bases each). V was pared by 6 bases and J by 2 bases, with 10 bases between. The length of the CDR3 is 13 residues. CDR1 is KGHSH, CDR2 LQKENI, per germline. CDR3 DNA: TGTGCCAGCTCGCCGGGGCAGCAAGAGACCCAGTACTTC. It specifies CASSPGQQETQYF. Full variable domain (rest looked up from reference TRBV18 and TRBJ2-5): NAGVMQNPRHLVRRRGQEARLRCSPMKGHSHVYWYRQLPEEGLKFMVYLQKENIIDESGMPKERFSAEFPKEGPSILRIQQVVRGDSAAYFCASSPGQQETQYFGPGTRLLVL.